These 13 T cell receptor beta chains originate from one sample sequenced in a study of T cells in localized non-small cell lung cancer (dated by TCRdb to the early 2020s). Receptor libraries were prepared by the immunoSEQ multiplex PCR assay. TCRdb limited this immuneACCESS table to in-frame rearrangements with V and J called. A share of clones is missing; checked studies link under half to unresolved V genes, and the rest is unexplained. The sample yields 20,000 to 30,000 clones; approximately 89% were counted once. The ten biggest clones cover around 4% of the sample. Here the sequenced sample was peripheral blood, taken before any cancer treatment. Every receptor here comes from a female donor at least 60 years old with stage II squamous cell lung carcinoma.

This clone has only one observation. The CDR3 DNA reads TGTGCCAGCAGCCCGCCGGGACTAGCGGGAACATCTGAGCAGTTCTTC. Its protein product is CASSPPGLAGTSEQFF. The chain is built from TRBV11-2 and TRBJ2-1, with 13 bases matching TRBD2. This CDR3 has 16 amino acids. Trimming at V came to 5 bases and at J to 9 bases, leaving 10 bases not matched to a gene. Looked up from germline, CDR1 is SGHAT and CDR2 is FQNNGV. Complete variable domain (other parts from reference TRBV11-2 and TRBJ2-1): EAGVAQSPRYKIIEKRQSVAFWCNPISGHATLYWYQQILGQGPKLLIQFQNNGVVDDSQLPKDRFSAERLKGVDSTLKIQPAKLEDSAVYLCASSPPGLAGTSEQFFGPGTRLTVL.

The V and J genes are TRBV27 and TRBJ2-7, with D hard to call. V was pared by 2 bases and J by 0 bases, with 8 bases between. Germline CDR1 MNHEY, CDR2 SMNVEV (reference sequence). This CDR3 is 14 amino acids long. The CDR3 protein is CASSLSLISYEQYF. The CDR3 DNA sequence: TGTGCCAGCAGTTTAAGTCTCATCTCCTACGAGCAGTACTTC.

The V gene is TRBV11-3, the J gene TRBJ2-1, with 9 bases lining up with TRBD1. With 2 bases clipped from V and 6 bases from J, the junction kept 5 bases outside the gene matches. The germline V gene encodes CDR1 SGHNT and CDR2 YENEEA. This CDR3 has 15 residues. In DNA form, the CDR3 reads TGTGCCAGCAGCTTATGGGTGGGACAGGGCAATGAGCAGTTCTTC. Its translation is CASSLWVGQGNEQFF.

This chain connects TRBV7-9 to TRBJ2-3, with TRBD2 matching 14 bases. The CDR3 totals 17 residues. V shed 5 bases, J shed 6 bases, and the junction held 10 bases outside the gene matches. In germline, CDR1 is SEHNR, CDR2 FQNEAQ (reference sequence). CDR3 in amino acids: CASSPGLAGGSWDTQYF. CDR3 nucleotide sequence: TGTGCCAGCAGCCCAGGACTAGCGGGGGGCTCTTGGGATACGCAGTATTTT.

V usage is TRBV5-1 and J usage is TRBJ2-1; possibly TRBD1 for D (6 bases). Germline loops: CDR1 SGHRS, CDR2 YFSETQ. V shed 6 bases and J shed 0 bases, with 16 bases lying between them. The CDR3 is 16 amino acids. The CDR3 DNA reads TGCGCCAGCACCACCTTACAGGGTAGCTCCTACAATGAGCAGTTCTTC. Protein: CASTTLQGSSYNEQFF.

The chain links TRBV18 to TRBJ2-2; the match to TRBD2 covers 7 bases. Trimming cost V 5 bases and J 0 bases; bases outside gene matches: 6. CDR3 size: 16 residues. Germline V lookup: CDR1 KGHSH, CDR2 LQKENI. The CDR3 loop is CASSSRLAANTGELFF. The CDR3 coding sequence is TGTGCCAGCTCATCGAGACTAGCCGCGAACACCGGGGAGCTGTTTTTT.

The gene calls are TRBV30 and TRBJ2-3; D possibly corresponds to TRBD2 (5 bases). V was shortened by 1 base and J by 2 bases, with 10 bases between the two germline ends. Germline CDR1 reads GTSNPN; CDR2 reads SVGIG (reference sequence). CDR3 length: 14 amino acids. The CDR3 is CAWSASPTTDTQYF. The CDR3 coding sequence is TGTGCCTGGAGTGCTAGCCCGACCACAGATACGCAGTATTTT.

The CDR3 nucleotides read TGTGCCAGCAGTTCTTTGGCACTACTCACAGGGGATGGCTACACCTTC. It translates to CASSSLALLTGDGYTF. V is TRBV7-2 and J is TRBJ1-2; 7 positions match TRBD1. This CDR3 is built from 16 residues. Germline lookup yields CDR1 SGHTA and CDR2 FQGNSA. The junction had 16 bases not matched to a gene; V was cut back by 6 bases and J by 6 bases.

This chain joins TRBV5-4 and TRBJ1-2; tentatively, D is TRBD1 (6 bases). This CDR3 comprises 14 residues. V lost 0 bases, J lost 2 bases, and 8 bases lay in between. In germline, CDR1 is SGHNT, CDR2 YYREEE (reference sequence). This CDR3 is CASSLVGGNYGYTF. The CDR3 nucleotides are TGTGCCAGCAGCTTGGTAGGGGGAAACTATGGCTACACCTTC.

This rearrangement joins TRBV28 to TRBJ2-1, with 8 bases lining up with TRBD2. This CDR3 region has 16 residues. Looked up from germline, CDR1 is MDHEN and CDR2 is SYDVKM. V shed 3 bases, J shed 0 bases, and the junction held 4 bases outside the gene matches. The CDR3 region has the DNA TGTGCCAGCAGTTTTAGCGGGGCGAACTCCTACAATGAGCAGTTCTTC. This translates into CASSFSGANSYNEQFF.

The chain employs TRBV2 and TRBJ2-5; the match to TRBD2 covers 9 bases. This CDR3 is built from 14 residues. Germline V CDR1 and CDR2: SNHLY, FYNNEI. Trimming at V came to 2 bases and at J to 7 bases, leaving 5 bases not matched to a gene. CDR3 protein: CASSEQGAGGTQYF. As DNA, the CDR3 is TGTGCCAGCAGTGAACAAGGAGCGGGAGGGACCCAGTACTTC. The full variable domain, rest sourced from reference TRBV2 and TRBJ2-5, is EPEVTQTPSHQVTQMGQEVILRCVPISNHLYFYWYRQILGQKVEFLVSFYNNEISEKSEIFDDQFSVERPDGSNFTLKIRSTKLEDSAMYFCASSEQGAGGTQYFGPGTRLLVL.

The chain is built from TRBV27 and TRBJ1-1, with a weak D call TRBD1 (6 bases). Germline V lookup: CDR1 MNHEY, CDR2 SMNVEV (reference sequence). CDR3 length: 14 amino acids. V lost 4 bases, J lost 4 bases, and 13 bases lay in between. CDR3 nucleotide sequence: TGTGCCAGCAGTTCCGTAGGGGGGGGCACTGAAGCTTTCTTT. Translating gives CASSSVGGGTEAFF.

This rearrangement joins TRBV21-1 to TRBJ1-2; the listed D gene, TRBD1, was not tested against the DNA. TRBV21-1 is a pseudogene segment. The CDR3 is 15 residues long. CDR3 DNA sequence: TGTGCCAGCAGCGGTCTGGGGCCTTCCCGCTATGGCTACACCTTC. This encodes CASSGLGPSRYGYTF.